This T cell receptor beta chain came from a study of beta chain features in type 1 diabetes. Sequenced material consisted of expressed TCRB transcripts (all of the isolated RNA was reverse transcribed). Naive, central memory and regulatory T cell samples averaged around 3.3 million reads. Libraries were prepared by immunoSEQ multiplex PCR; TCRdb keeps only in-frame clonotypes and omits some of them. The data show nearly 350,000 clones, with 6.5% to 10% seen just once and less than 0.45% held by the top ten. It was via CD45RO/CCR7/CD25/CD127/CD95/CD27 that CD4+ naive, central memory, regulatory and stem cell-like memory cells were sorted. V was cut by 1 base and J by 5 bases, with 19 bases left in between. The length of the CDR3 is 17 residues. From germline, CDR1 is SGHRS and CDR2 YFSETQ.

The clonotype was recovered from a woman younger than 35 in good health. The sequenced sample was central memory CD4+ T cells from blood. This sequence joins TRBV5-1 and TRBJ2-1; D is possibly TRBD2 (6 bases). This chain's CDR3 is CASSLSRSSGPDNEQFF. The CDR3 DNA follows: TGCGCCAGCAGCTTGAGCCGGTCCAGCGGGCCTGACAATGAGCAGTTCTTC.